This TCR beta chain stems from a study of blood T cell repertoires in COVID-19 (dated by TCRdb to the early 2020s). Regarding the complete study: Samples covering the acute and convalescent phases of COVID-19 were provided by collaborators in the United States, Italy and Spain. The repertoires were released in a freely available public database intended as a resource for research on the immune response to SARS-CoV-2. The prospective study material was composed of cDNA or gDNA derived from T cells, B-cell-depleted T cells, or PBMCs. Subjects who had been exposed to COVID-19, were actively infected with it, or had recovered from it provided the deeply sampled blood TCRbeta repertoires that made up the dataset. Sample metadata almost always included a de-identified subject ID, COVID-19 status, age in years and sex. Samples came from the ongoing ImmuneRACE study (first 160 participants) plus 1,254 subjects from 6 global collaborators. Where available, HLA class I and class II types were obtained from metadata supplied by the sample provider rather than from assay-based typing. Paper-wide results and their limitations: The amount of clinical and demographic metadata varied by source and participant and was provided uncurated.

Participants in the prospective study were aged roughly 18 to 100 years, lived in under 30 United States geographic areas, and enrolled through a virtual design. Cohort assignment in the prospective study relied on participant-reported clinical history from a screening survey and a study questionnaire. Exposed participants had been in contact with someone with a PCR-confirmed or clinician-diagnosed COVID-19 case within 2 weeks of study entry. In the prospective study, mobile phlebotomists collected whole blood, serum and a nasopharyngeal or oropharyngeal swab from each participant. Over a roughly two-month period, participants in the prospective study had the option of providing additional blood draws and questionnaires. Before DNA extraction, blood samples from the prospective study were shipped at room temperature or frozen. As concerns this clone: What antigen it recognizes has not been identified. There are no base qualities to consult, and no much larger clone falls within one base.

TCRbeta CDR3 regions were amplified from genomic DNA by means of the immunoSEQ Assay, a bias-controlled multiplex PCR. As for the original processing: The number of nucleated cells in each sample was estimated from the amplification of reference gene primers within the assay. To quantify the absolute abundance of each unique TCRbeta CDR3 rearrangement, sequence reads were collapsed and filtered. For each sample, productive Simpson clonality was calculated by taking the square root of Simpson's diversity index across productive rearrangements. Not all clones reach the TCRdb copy of this immuneACCESS table, which keeps in-frame sequences only. Checked studies attribute under half of the gap to unresolved V genes and leave the rest unexplained. That table gives V, J and clone size, and the DNA gave D and trimming. This sample gives approximately 380,000 clones in total; 90% to 95% of them show up just once. The top ten clones comprise roughly 0.86% of the sample.

The specimen was PBMCs or T cells enriched from blood (not recorded which). The origin of this receptor is a woman aged 40 to 50 who had been exposed to COVID-19.

Read as DNA, the sequence is TGTGCCAGCAGCTCGGGGAGGGGTGGAAGGAACACTGAAGCTTTCTTT. The translation is CASSSGRGGRNTEAFF. The rearranged chain carries TRBV11-2 and TRBJ1-1; a weak D assignment points to TRBD1 (5 bases agree). The germline V gene yields SGHAT for CDR1 and FQNNGV for CDR2. Taken from cysteine to phenylalanine, the CDR3 has 16 residues. The only DNA kept is the CDR3, 48 bases in frame from the first base. The V end loses 4 bases and the J end loses 1 base, and a stretch of 16 bases separates them.